These 21 T cell receptor beta chains were sequenced from one sample in a study of T-cell reconstitution after alpha-beta-depleted transplantation in children. Unique molecular identifiers were incorporated during preparation of the TCRbeta library. One entry per CDR3 protein results from TCRdb running MiXCR on the PCR reads. The repertoire consists of roughly 790,000 distinct CDR3 sequences, with about 16% occurring once and the leading ten covering just under 5%. The sample consisted of PBMCs, mostly from graft donor cells, taken 360 days after TCRalphabeta/CD19-depleted stem cell transplant. The receptors shown here come from a male patient younger than 18 who had a stem cell transplant for acute lymphoblastic leukemia, so the T cells may come from the graft donor.

This clonotype was counted a few times. The chain couples TRBV5-1 to TRBJ2-6; D possibly uses TRBD1 or TRBD2 (6 bases each). The germline gives CDR1 SGHRS, CDR2 YFSETQ. Trimming shortened V by 5 bases and J by 2 bases, and 17 bases separated the two germline ends. The CDR3 has 17 residues. The DNA for the CDR3 is TGCGCCAGCAGGGGAGGACAGCCGTATCCTGGGGCCAACGTCCTGACTTTC. Protein product: CASRGGQPYPGANVLTF.

The rearrangement uses TRBV5-1 and TRBJ1-4, with 10 bases that match TRBD1. In germline, CDR1 is SGHRS, CDR2 YFSETQ. This CDR3 is 15 amino acids long. Trimming took 3 bases from V and 6 from J; bases not matched to a gene: 5. CDR3 DNA: TGCGCCAGCAGCTGGAGACAGGGGGCCGATGAAAAACTGTTTTTT. Its translation is CASSWRQGADEKLFF.

The V gene is TRBV4-1, the J gene TRBJ2-7; perhaps TRBD1 as D (7 bases). V gave up 4 bases and J gave up 0 bases, with 13 bases separating them. The CDR3 has 15 amino acids. From germline, CDR1 is MGHRA and CDR2 YSYEKL. The CDR3 DNA is TGCGCCAGCAGCCTCCGCGGGACAGTCTCCTACGAGCAGTACTTC. Protein: CASSLRGTVSYEQYF.

This clonotype was found a few times. The rearrangement joins TRBV18 to TRBJ1-1; D uncertain. V was clipped by 0 bases and J by 5 bases, with 13 bases between them. The germline V gene encodes CDR1 KGHSH and CDR2 LQKENI. This CDR3 spans 15 amino acids. The DNA of the CDR3 is TGTGCCAGCTCACCACCGTTCCCCCCAAGGACTGAAGCTTTCTTT. Its protein product is CASSPPFPPRTEAFF. The complete variable domain, with remaining parts taken from reference TRBV18 and TRBJ1-1, reads NAGVMQNPRHLVRRRGQEARLRCSPMKGHSHVYWYRQLPEEGLKFMVYLQKENIIDESGMPKERFSAEFPKEGPSILRIQQVVRGDSAAYFCASSPPFPPRTEAFFGQGTRLTVV.

The rearrangement links TRBV20-1 to TRBJ2-3; perhaps TRBD2 as D (5 bases). CDR1 and CDR2 (germline): DFQATT, SNEGSKA (reference sequence). V gave up 3 bases and J gave up 1 base, with 14 bases separating them. This CDR3 spans 15 amino acids. CDR3 loop: CSARRWEKGTDTQYF. As DNA, the CDR3 is TGCAGTGCTAGGAGGTGGGAGAAGGGCACAGATACGCAGTATTTT.

This clonotype appeared many times. This sequence joins TRBV12-3 or TRBV12-4 and TRBJ2-7, with D hard to call. V lost 1 base, J lost 2 bases, and 9 bases lay in between. The CDR3 is 14 residues long. Written as DNA, the CDR3 is TGTGCCAGCAGTTTAGGGGGTCCACCCTACGAGCAGTACTTC. Translating gives CASSLGGPPYEQYF.

Many counts were recorded for this clonotype. The chain uses TRBV5-1 and TRBJ1-2; D is uncertain. The V gene's germline CDR1 is SGHRS and CDR2 YFSETQ. CDR3 length: 15 residues. With 1 base removed from V and 2 bases from J, the gap between germline ends came to 12 bases. This CDR3 reads CASSLSAGPNYGYTF. The CDR3 coding sequence is TGCGCCAGCAGCTTGTCGGCAGGTCCGAACTATGGCTACACCTTC.

This clonotype was recorded a few times. The CDR3 DNA follows: TGCGCCAGCAGCTTGGTATACAGGGGAGTCAAAAACATTCAGTACTTC. Residues: CASSLVYRGVKNIQYF. J is TRBJ2-4 and V is TRBV5-1; 7 bases are a match to TRBD1. This CDR3 is 16 amino acids long. Looked up from germline, CDR1 is SGHRS and CDR2 is YFSETQ. V lost 0 bases, J lost 3 bases, and 6 bases stayed unmatched.

This clonotype was seen repeatedly, ten times or more. The chain couples TRBV24-1 to TRBJ2-1; possibly TRBD2 for D (5 bases). Per the germline V gene, CDR1 is KGHDR and CDR2 is SFDVKD. V gave up 4 bases and J gave up 5 bases, with 14 bases separating them. There are 15 residues in the CDR3. DNA of the CDR3: TGTGCCACCAGTGACCGCGGGCTGCACCACAATGAGCAGTTCTTC. This encodes CATSDRGLHHNEQFF.

V and J are TRBV12-3 or TRBV12-4 and TRBJ2-2, with a tentative D call TRBD1 (6 bases). The ends were cut back, 2 bases at V and 1 base at J, with 14 bases in the middle. The CDR3 totals 17 residues. The CDR3 reads CASSLKAGTLNTGELFF. DNA for the CDR3: TGTGCCAGCAGTTTAAAGGCCGGGACATTGAACACCGGGGAGCTGTTTTTT.

The V call is TRBV2, the J call TRBJ2-2; 8 positions agree with TRBD1. Per germline, CDR1 SNHLY and CDR2 FYNNEI. The CDR3 is 17 residues long. V was pared by 4 bases and J by 0 bases, with 7 bases of the junction left unmatched. The CDR3: CASSGRQGKSNTGELFF. CDR3 sequence (DNA): TGTGCCAGCAGTGGACGACAGGGGAAGTCGAACACCGGGGAGCTGTTTTTT.

This clonotype showed up just a few times. The genes are TRBV20-1 and TRBJ1-1; D is unclear. The V end lost 7 bases, the J end lost 1 base, and 7 bases lay between the germline ends. The germline V gene has CDR1 DFQATT and CDR2 SNEGSKA (reference sequence). This CDR3 comprises 11 residues. As DNA, the CDR3 is TGCAGTGAGGCGAGGAACACTGAAGCTTTCTTT. Translating it yields CSEARNTEAFF.

This clonotype was observed at least ten times. The chain links TRBV28 to TRBJ2-7; either TRBD1 or TRBD2 may supply D (7 bases each). CDR1 is MDHEN and CDR2 is SYDVKM in the germline V gene. The CDR3 is 15 amino acids. V was clipped by 1 base and J by 2 bases, with 12 bases between them. DNA for the CDR3: TGTGCCAGCAGTTTATTCTCAGGGGGGGCCTACGAGCAGTACTTC. Amino acids: CASSLFSGGAYEQYF.

This clonotype appeared a few times. This chain connects TRBV5-6 to TRBJ2-2; 7 positions match TRBD2. The CDR3 runs 20 residues. Germline loops: CDR1 SGHDT, CDR2 YYEEEE. V lost 5 bases to trimming and J lost 1 base; unmatched junction nucleotides: 20. The CDR3 DNA follows: TGTGCCAGCAGGTCCGGAAGGTGGAAAGCGGGATACGAGAACACCGGGGAGCTGTTTTTT. Its protein product is CASRSGRWKAGYENTGELFF.

This clonotype was picked up a small number of times. The V gene is TRBV5-6, the J gene TRBJ2-3; the D is unclear. The CDR3 extends over 11 amino acids. The V gene lost 3 bases and the J gene lost 5 bases, with 4 bases spanning the gap. Germline assignment: CDR1 SGHDT and CDR2 YYEEEE. CDR3 region: CASSWIDTQYF. Written as DNA, the CDR3 is TGTGCCAGCAGCTGGATAGATACGCAGTATTTT.

A few counts support this clonotype. V is TRBV5-5 and J is TRBJ2-5; 12 nucleotides align to TRBD2. This CDR3 region has 16 residues. With V trimmed by 3 bases and J by 4 bases, 7 bases remained unmatched. Germline V lookup: CDR1 SGHKS, CDR2 YYEKEE (reference sequence). For the CDR3, the DNA is TGTGCCAGCAGCTCCCTCAGACTAGCGGGAGCAGAGACCCAGTACTTC. It translates to CASSSLRLAGAETQYF.

This clonotype was counted many times. The gene calls are TRBV27 and TRBJ2-3, with no clear D. V was shortened by 2 bases and J by 0 bases, with 6 bases between the two germline ends. CDR1 MNHEY and CDR2 SMNVEV come from the germline V gene (reference sequence). The CDR3 covers 14 residues. The DNA of the CDR3 is TGTGCCAGCAGTTTACAGCCTAGCACAGATACGCAGTATTTT. Translated, it gives CASSLQPSTDTQYF.

V usage is TRBV11-2 and J usage is TRBJ2-5; the D is unclear. This CDR3 comprises 11 residues. Germline V lookup: CDR1 SGHAT, CDR2 FQNNGV. The germline V and J ends were trimmed by 8 bases and 5 bases, with 9 bases remaining between them. The CDR3 is CASRGRETQYF. The CDR3 DNA is TGTGCCAGCCGTGGAAGGGAGACCCAGTACTTC.

The chain joins TRBV2 to TRBJ2-3; TRBD2 matches at 11 bases. Trimming at V came to 7 bases and at J to 2 bases, leaving 11 bases not matched to a gene. There are 17 residues in the CDR3. Per the germline V gene, CDR1 is SNHLY and CDR2 is FYNNEI. CDR3: CASTARRLAGSTDTQYF. In DNA, the CDR3 is TGTGCCAGCACCGCTAGGCGACTAGCGGGATCCACAGATACGCAGTATTTT.

This clonotype was counted at least ten times. The V and J genes are TRBV5-1 and TRBJ2-7; TRBD2 matches at 7 bases. The CDR3 extends over 13 amino acids. Trimming took 4 bases from V and 2 from J; bases not matched to a gene: 3. Germline V lookup: CDR1 SGHRS, CDR2 YFSETQ. CDR3 loop: CASSSGTPYEQYF. In DNA form, the CDR3 reads TGCGCCAGCAGCAGCGGGACTCCCTACGAGCAGTACTTC. The whole variable domain, remainder taken from reference TRBV5-1 and TRBJ2-7, is KAGVTQTPRYLIKTRGQQVTLSCSPISGHRSVSWYQQTPGQGLQFLFEYFSETQRNKGNFPGRFSGRQFSNSRSEMNVSTLELGDSALYLCASSSGTPYEQYFGPGTRLTVT.

The chain has TRBV4-1 and TRBJ2-7; 7 bases line up with TRBD1. J lost 2 bases, V lost 2 bases, and 12 bases had no gene match. This CDR3 spans 17 amino acids. The V gene's germline CDR1 is MGHRA and CDR2 YSYEKL. For the CDR3, the DNA is TGCGCCAGCAGCCAAACGACCCGACAGGGCCCAACCTACGAGCAGTACTTC. Amino acids: CASSQTTRQGPTYEQYF.